The 16 T cell receptor beta chains given below trace back to one sample, sequenced in a study of cytomegalovirus exposure and HLA in healthy donors. Primers: 60 Vbeta forward and 13 Jbeta reverse. The assay was immunoSEQ multiplex PCR, and TCRdb's table has in-frame clones only and misses some. Among around 130,000 clones listed, about three quarters were seen once. Sample: PBMCs. These receptors originate from a man aged 35-49 years in good health and CMV-seronegative.

The chain uses TRBV5-5 and TRBJ2-7; D gene unclear. Trimming left V 4 bases short and J 4 bases short, with 12 bases between. The CDR3 consists of 13 residues. Germline CDR1 SGHKS, CDR2 YYEKEE (reference sequence). Here the CDR3 reads CASSLYPEYEQYF. DNA of the CDR3: TGTGCCAGCAGCCTGTACCCGGAGTACGAGCAGTACTTC.

This clone was detected a few times. The chain links TRBV19 to TRBJ2-2, with a possible D match to TRBD2 (6 bases). CDR1 and CDR2 (germline): LNHDA, SQIVND (reference sequence). V lost 3 bases and J lost 1, with 15 bases in between. The CDR3 extends over 17 amino acids. The CDR3 reads CASSIFGTGGNTGELFF. The CDR3 DNA is TGTGCCAGTAGTATCTTTGGAACCGGGGGGAACACCGGGGAGCTGTTTTTT. The full variable domain, rest sourced from reference TRBV19 and TRBJ2-2, is DGGITQSPKYLFRKEGQNVTLSCEQNLNHDAMYWYRQDPGQGLRLIYYSQIVNDFQKGDIAEGYSVSREKKESFPLTVTSAQKNPTAFYLCASSIFGTGGNTGELFFGEGSRLTVL.

This clone has a handful of counts. The chain is built from TRBV7-9 and TRBJ2-5, with D perhaps matching TRBD1 (5 bases). Deletions cut 5 bases from V and 2 bases from J, with 9 bases between. Germline V gene data show CDR1 as SEHNR and CDR2 as FQNEAQ (reference sequence). The CDR3 is 13 residues long. The chain's CDR3 is CASSLTEQETQYF. CDR3 DNA: TGTGCCAGCAGCCTGACAGAACAAGAGACCCAGTACTTC.

V and J are TRBV2 and TRBJ1-2; the match to TRBD1 covers 9 bases. The CDR3 is 14 residues long. The V and J ends lost 6 bases and 14 bases, in that order; junction bases with no gene match: 16. Germline CDR1 and CDR2: SNHLY and FYNNEI. The CDR3 nucleotides are TGTGCCAGCAGCCCAGAGGGGACAGGGTATGGTATGACCTTC. Translation gives CASSPEGTGYGMTF.

The chain employs TRBV7-3 and TRBJ2-1, with D unresolved. This CDR3 has 15 residues. In germline, CDR1 is SGHTA, CDR2 FQGTGA. V gave up 2 bases and J gave up 0 bases, with 8 bases separating them. The CDR3 is CASSLARSSYNEQFF. CDR3 nucleotide sequence: TGTGCCAGCAGCTTAGCCCGCAGCTCCTACAATGAGCAGTTCTTC.

The genes are TRBV5-6 and TRBJ2-2; possible D gene TRBD2, 5 bases. V gave up 1 base and J gave up 4 bases, with 11 bases separating them. Germline CDR1 and CDR2: SGHDT and YYEEEE. The CDR3 is made up of 15 amino acids. In nucleotides, the CDR3 is TGTGCCAGCAGCTTGTGGGAGAAAGGCACCGGGGAGCTGTTTTTT. Encoded protein: CASSLWEKGTGELFF.

This sequence joins TRBV25-1 and TRBJ2-6; 9 positions match TRBD1. CDR1 MGHDK and CDR2 SYGVNS come from the germline V gene. The CDR3 is made up of 18 amino acids. J gave up 0 bases and V 2 bases, and 5 bases lay outside the gene matches. In DNA, the CDR3 is TGTGCCAGCAGTGAAACAGGGGGCATTTTCTCTGGGGCCAACGTCCTGACTTTC. Amino acids: CASSETGGIFSGANVLTF. The full variable domain, in which reference TRBV25-1 and TRBJ2-6 provide the parts outside the CDR3, is EADIYQTPRYLVIGTGKKITLECSQTMGHDKMYWYQQDPGMELHLIHYSYGVNSTEKGDLSSESTVSRIRTEHFPLTLESARPSHTSQYLCASSETGGIFSGANVLTFGAGSRLTVL.

The DNA for the CDR3 is TGTGCCAGCATCAGGGGGGCCGAACTCTCTGGGGCCAACGTCCTGACTTTC. Its protein product is CASIRGAELSGANVLTF. V and J are TRBV28 and TRBJ2-6, with D possibly being TRBD1 (7 bases). V lost 7 bases and J lost 0, with 16 bases in between. The CDR3 totals 17 residues. The germline CDR1 and CDR2 sequences are MDHEN and SYDVKM.

Of note for this clone: The same CDR3 can be traced to other DNA sequences in this sample. This chain joins TRBV6-5 and TRBJ2-7; 11 positions match TRBD2. Trimming cost V 5 bases and J 3 bases; bases outside gene matches: 3. Per the germline V gene, CDR1 is MNHEY and CDR2 is SVGAGI. CDR3 length: 14 residues. The CDR3 DNA sequence: TGTGCCAGCAGTGAAACTAGCGGGAGCTACGAGCAGTACTTC. Translated: CASSETSGSYEQYF.

This clone appeared once. The V gene is TRBV4-2, the J gene TRBJ2-7, with 11 positions matching TRBD2. Germline V CDR1 and CDR2: LGHNA, YNFKEQ. The CDR3 contains 15 residues. Germline trimming cut 4 bases from V and 4 bases from J; bases unmatched to any gene: 6. The CDR3 nucleotides read TGTGCCAGCAGCCCGGGACTAGCGGAGACGTACGAGCAGTACTTC. This codes for CASSPGLAETYEQYF.

The chain recombines TRBV9 with TRBJ2-1, with a weak D call TRBD1 (6 bases). This CDR3 contains 15 residues. V was pared by 3 bases and J by 5 bases, with 15 bases between. Germline V CDR1 and CDR2: SGDLS, YYNGEE. CDR3: CASSDRDMTDNEQFF. CDR3 sequence (DNA): TGTGCCAGCAGCGACCGGGACATGACAGACAATGAGCAGTTCTTC.

The CDR3 is CASSFDRAPSYEQYF. In nucleotides, the CDR3 is TGTGCCAGCAGTTTTGACAGGGCCCCCTCCTACGAGCAGTACTTC. This chain links TRBV7-9 with TRBJ2-7, with 7 bases fitting TRBD1. Germline V CDR1 and CDR2: SEHNR, FQNEAQ (reference sequence). The CDR3 extends over 15 amino acids. With 6 bases clipped from V and 0 bases from J, the junction kept 8 bases outside the gene matches. Supplemented by reference TRBV7-9 and TRBJ2-7, the full variable domain reads DTGVSQNPRHKITKRGQNVTFRCDPISEHNRLYWYRQTLGQGPEFLTYFQNEAQLEKSRLLSDRFSAERPKGSFSTLEIQRTEQGDSAMYLCASSFDRAPSYEQYFGPGTRLTVT.

This clone was counted a few times. V usage is TRBV5-1 and J usage is TRBJ1-4; D gene unclear. V lost 0 bases to trimming and J lost 8 bases, with 11 bases between them. The CDR3 has 14 residues. Germline-derived CDR1 and CDR2 are SGHRS and YFSETQ. This chain's CDR3 is CASSLVAEREKLFF. The CDR3 nucleotides read TGCGCCAGCAGCTTGGTCGCGGAGAGGGAAAAACTGTTTTTT.

This clone has more than one count but fewer than ten. The V and J genes are TRBV21-1 and TRBJ2-7; TRBD1 is taken as the D call from the table, unchecked against the DNA. TRBV21-1 is listed as a pseudogene. This CDR3 is built from 12 residues. The CDR3 DNA follows: TGTGCCCACTTGAAACAGTACTACGAGCAGTACTTC. This codes for CAHLKQYYEQYF.

This sequence joins TRBV5-4 and TRBJ2-7; 7 nucleotides match TRBD1. The CDR3 spans 14 residues. CDR1 and CDR2 from the germline V gene are SGHNT and YYREEE (reference sequence). Trimming at V came to 2 bases and at J to 0 bases, leaving 2 bases not matched to a gene. For the CDR3, the DNA is TGTGCCAGCAGCTTTGGGACAGCCTCCTACGAGCAGTACTTC. Protein product: CASSFGTASYEQYF.

The genes are TRBV15 and TRBJ2-7, with D possibly matching TRBD1 (5 bases). Germline lookup yields CDR1 LNHNV and CDR2 YYDKDF (reference sequence). The ends were cut back, 1 base at V and 5 bases at J, with 15 bases in the middle. The CDR3 has 15 amino acids. The CDR3, as DNA: TGTGCCACCAGCAGAGTCCCAGGGTCCAAAGACGAGCAGTACTTC. Translation gives CATSRVPGSKDEQYF.